Shown below are 5 T cell receptor beta chains from a single sample sequenced in a study of neoadjuvant anti-PD-1 for oral cavity cancer. Repertoires were generated with immunoSEQ multiplex PCR, while TCRdb's copy carries only in-frame clones and drops some. The sample consists of 11,000 to 15,000 clones, about two thirds of them appearing once. The sample in question was PBMCs, obtained before nivolumab (anti-PD-1) treatment. The origin of the receptors is a person aged 35-79 years with oral cavity squamous cell carcinoma.

This sequence joins TRBV7-8 and TRBJ1-1; perhaps TRBD1 as D (5 bases). V lost 2 bases to trimming and J lost 1 base, with 11 bases between them. Looked up from germline, CDR1 is SGHVS and CDR2 is FQNEAQ. This CDR3 has 15 amino acids. This CDR3 is CASSLSRTTNTEAFF. DNA for the CDR3: TGTGCCAGCAGCTTATCGCGGACAACGAACACTGAAGCTTTCTTT.

Within the sample, this clone is medium-sized. CDR3 DNA: TGTGCCAGCAGTTTATCCGGGAGGCGTAGCACAGATACGCAGTATTTT. Protein sequence: CASSLSGRRSTDTQYF. The V and J genes are TRBV27 and TRBJ2-3; 7 bases agree with TRBD2. Germline V gives CDR1 MNHEY, CDR2 SMNVEV (reference sequence). The J segment lost 0 bases and the V segment lost 0 bases, leaving 3 bases of the junction unmatched. The CDR3 has 16 residues.

The V gene is TRBV7-8, the J gene TRBJ1-2; TRBD1 might be the D (5 bases). Trimming left V 1 base short and J 4 bases short, with 10 bases between. Germline V gene lookup returns CDR1 SGHVS and CDR2 FQNEAQ. This CDR3 contains 14 residues. CDR3 sequence reads: CASSLDHGAYGYTF. Written as DNA, the CDR3 is TGTGCCAGCAGCTTAGATCATGGGGCCTATGGCTACACCTTC.

This clone appeared a few times. The chain recombines TRBV15 with TRBJ2-7; 9 bases are a match to TRBD1. The germline CDR1 and CDR2 sequences are LNHNV and YYDKDF (reference sequence). V was pared by 3 bases and J by 2 bases, with 5 bases of the junction left unmatched. The CDR3 runs to 15 residues. The CDR3 DNA reads as TGTGCCACCAGCAGCGACAGGGGGAGTCCCTACGAGCAGTACTTC. Amino acids: CATSSDRGSPYEQYF.

The chain combines TRBV2 with TRBJ2-1; 11 positions match TRBD1. Germline CDR1 reads SNHLY; CDR2 reads FYNNEI. The CDR3 totals 14 residues. Unmatched junction bases numbered 8, after V lost 7 bases and J lost 9 bases. CDR3 protein: CASTRTGGWSEQFF. The CDR3 nucleotides are TGTGCCAGCACCCGGACAGGGGGCTGGAGTGAGCAGTTCTTC.